This T cell receptor beta chain was sequenced for a study of T cells in Graves' hyperthyroidism and ophthalmopathy. Whole-study context: Peripheral blood was secured at the point of initial diagnosis, before any treatment.

This clonotype was observed a handful of times. Its cognate antigen is unknown. Regions amplified from RNA transcripts were the TCR beta CDR3 regions. The HTBI primer set served for first-round RT-PCR of the TCR CDR3. TCRdb fed the multiplex PCR reads into MiXCR, producing one record per CDR3 protein. Of 750,000 to 900,000 distinct CDR3 sequences in the sample, about 38% were seen once. Germline CDR1 is SQVTM and CDR2 is ANQGSEA. The CDR3 is made up of 13 amino acids. The germline V and J ends were trimmed by 5 bases and 2 bases, with 13 bases remaining between them. Researchers defined stable Graves' hyperthyroidism as no ophthalmopathy progression within 18 months. Exclusion criteria comprised uncontrolled infection, other autoimmune disease, pregnancy or lactation. Whole-study findings and limits: A 13 V-J signature model discriminated ophthalmopathy versus stable hyperthyroidism.

The chain has TRBV29-1 and TRBJ2-7; possibly TRBD1 for D (5 bases). Sequenced: blood. The TCR was taken from a man between 18 and 29 years old with Graves' hyperthyroidism. The CDR3 coding sequence is TGCAGCGTTTTGACAGACCCCACCTACGAGCAGTACTTC. This sequence encodes CSVLTDPTYEQYF.